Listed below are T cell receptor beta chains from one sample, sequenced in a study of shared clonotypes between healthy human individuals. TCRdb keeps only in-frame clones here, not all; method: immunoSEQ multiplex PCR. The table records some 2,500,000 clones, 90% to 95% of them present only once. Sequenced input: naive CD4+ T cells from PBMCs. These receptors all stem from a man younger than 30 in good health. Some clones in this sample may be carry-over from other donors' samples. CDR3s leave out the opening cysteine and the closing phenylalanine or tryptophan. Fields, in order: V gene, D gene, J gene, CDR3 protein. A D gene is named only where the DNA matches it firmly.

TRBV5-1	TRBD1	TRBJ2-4	ASSLEGGRGSKNIQY
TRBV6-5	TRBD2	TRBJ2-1	ASSSQLADVINEQF
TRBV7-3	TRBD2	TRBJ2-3	ASSLTDRAGVSADTQY
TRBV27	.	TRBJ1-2	ASSWTSGSFYGYT
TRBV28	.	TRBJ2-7	ASSVGPLEQY
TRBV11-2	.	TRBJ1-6	ASSRSSYNSPLH
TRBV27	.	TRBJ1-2	ASSPGTRGYT
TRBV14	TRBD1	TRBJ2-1	ASSQDRGAGQGGNEQF
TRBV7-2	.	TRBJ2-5	ASSSTRAETQY
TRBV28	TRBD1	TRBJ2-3	ASTVRRTGGTDTQY
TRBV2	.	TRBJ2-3	ASSETVGDTQY
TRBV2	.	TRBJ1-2	ASSERKGSSGYT
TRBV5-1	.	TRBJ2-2	ASSLLVGTGELF
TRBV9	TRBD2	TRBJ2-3	ASSKREITDTQY
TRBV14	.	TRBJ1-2	ASSQGVVYY
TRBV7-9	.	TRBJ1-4	ASSLTGSREKLF
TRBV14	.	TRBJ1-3	ASSQDLGRTIY
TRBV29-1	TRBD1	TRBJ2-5	SVRTGAETQY
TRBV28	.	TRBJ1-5	ASRGVGGAQPQH
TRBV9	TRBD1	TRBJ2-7	ASSVEPTGAYEQY
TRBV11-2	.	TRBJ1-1	ASSLDRRSVEGSTEAF
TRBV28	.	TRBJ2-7	ASSLRLRYEQY
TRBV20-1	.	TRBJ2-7	SALGSEQY
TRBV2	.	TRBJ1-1	ASSEINTEAF
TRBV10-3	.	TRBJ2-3	AISEPPNTDTQY
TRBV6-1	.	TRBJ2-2	ASQSRLDTGELF
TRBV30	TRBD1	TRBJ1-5	AWSPPGQGFQPQH
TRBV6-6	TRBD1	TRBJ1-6	ASRPAGQGASPLH
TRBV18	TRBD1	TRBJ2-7	ASSPDKDRVH
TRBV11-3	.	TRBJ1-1	ASSRAGTGNTEAF
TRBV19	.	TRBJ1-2	ASSRGEGYT
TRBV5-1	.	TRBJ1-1	ASSLAGGGMNTEAF
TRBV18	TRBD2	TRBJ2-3	ASSLDSGRAADTQY
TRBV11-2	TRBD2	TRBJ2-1	ASSYTSGSPNEQF
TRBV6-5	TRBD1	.	ASSYWGQGDYEQY
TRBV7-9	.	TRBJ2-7	ASSPGGGRGPGEQY
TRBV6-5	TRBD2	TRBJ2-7	ASSSPSGNQY
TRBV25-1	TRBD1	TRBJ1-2	ASSEYRTGGYT
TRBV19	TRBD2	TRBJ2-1	ASSPRGLAGDNEQF
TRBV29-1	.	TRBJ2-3	SVAASSGSTDTQY
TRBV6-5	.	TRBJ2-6	ASSRTPFGANVLT
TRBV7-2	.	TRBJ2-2	ASSRDGANTGELF
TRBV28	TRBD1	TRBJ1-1	ASRETGQGEAF
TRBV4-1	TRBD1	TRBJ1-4	ASSNDRDRGLELF
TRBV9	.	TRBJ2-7	ASSVGVGQTYEQY
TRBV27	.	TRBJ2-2	ASSSRGQGTGELF
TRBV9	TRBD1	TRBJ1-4	ASSGRDRVDEKLF
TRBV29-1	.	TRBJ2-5	SVTSFGGQETQY